A single sample gave rise to the 19 T cell receptor beta chains below, sequenced in a study of preoperative IRX-2 immunotherapy in early breast cancer. Treatment specified: preoperative locoregional IRX-2 cytokine immunotherapy. This table comes from immunoSEQ multiplex PCR, and its TCRdb copy is limited to in-frame clones, with some not included. The sample consists of 35,000 to 40,000 clones, 75% to 85% of them appearing once. Here the sequenced sample was lymph node tissue, taken after IRX-2 immunotherapy. The receptors come from a human donor with breast cancer.

This clone was counted between two and nine times. The rearrangement links TRBV6-8 to TRBJ1-5; no clear D. Germline CDR1 is MNHGY and CDR2 is SAAAGT. CDR3 length: 14 amino acids. Trimming shortened V by 5 bases and J by 7 bases, and 15 bases separated the two germline ends. CDR3 coding DNA: TGTGCCAGCAGTGTGGTTCGGGTAATACAGCCCCAGCATTTT. This translates into CASSVVRVIQPQHF.

The V and J genes are TRBV5-1 and TRBJ2-6; TRBD1 agrees at 7 bases. J lost 2 bases, V lost 2 bases, and 1 base had no gene match. Germline assignment: CDR1 SGHRS and CDR2 YFSETQ. The CDR3 length is 15 residues. The CDR3 DNA sequence: TGCGCCAGCAGCTTCACAGGGGCTGGGGCCAACGTCCTGACTTTC. This codes for CASSFTGAGANVLTF. Full variable domain (outside the CDR3, taken from reference TRBV5-1 and TRBJ2-6): KAGVTQTPRYLIKTRGQQVTLSCSPISGHRSVSWYQQTPGQGLQFLFEYFSETQRNKGNFPGRFSGRQFSNSRSEMNVSTLELGDSALYLCASSFTGAGANVLTFGAGSRLTVL.

This clone was recorded a few times. The rearrangement links TRBV14 to TRBJ1-6; D unclear. CDR1 and CDR2 (germline): SGHDN, FVKESK. CDR3 length: 13 residues. V was pared by 0 bases and J by 8 bases, with 5 bases between. The DNA of the CDR3 is TGTGCCAGCAGCCAAGACCGAGATTCACCCCTCCACTTT. Protein product: CASSQDRDSPLHF.

The chain combines TRBV6-8 with TRBJ1-3; D gene uncertain. There are 14 residues in the CDR3. Trimming cost V 5 bases and J 0 bases, with 8 bases left between them. Germline V gene lookup returns CDR1 MNHGY and CDR2 SAAAGT. Written as DNA, the CDR3 is TGTGCCAGCAGTGTGAAGTTCTCTGGAAACACCATATATTTT. This codes for CASSVKFSGNTIYF.

This sequence joins TRBV7-1 and TRBJ1-2; a possible D gene is TRBD1 (5 bases). TRBV7-1 is flagged as an ORF with uncertain function. Trimming removed 4 bases from V and 5 bases from J, with 11 bases in between. The CDR3 consists of 13 residues. This chain's CDR3 is CASSFDSLYGYTF. As DNA, the CDR3 is TGTGCCAGCAGCTTCGACAGCTTATATGGCTACACCTTC.

V usage is TRBV15 and J usage is TRBJ1-3, with TRBD1 as a possible D gene (6 bases). Deletions cut 2 bases from V and 2 bases from J, with 10 bases between. The CDR3 is 15 amino acids. Germline assignment: CDR1 LNHNV and CDR2 YYDKDF (reference sequence). The CDR3 region is CATSRTGSAGNTIYF. DNA for the CDR3: TGTGCCACCAGCAGAACAGGGAGCGCTGGAAACACCATATATTTT.

The chain links TRBV18 to TRBJ2-1; the match to TRBD2 covers 7 bases. The V segment lost 3 bases and the J segment 2 bases; nucleotides outside the gene matches: 7. The germline CDR1 and CDR2 sequences are KGHSH and LQKENI. The CDR3 sequence is 16 residues long. CDR3 in amino acids: CASSPFLADTYNEQFF. CDR3 nucleotides: TGTGCCAGCTCACCCTTCCTAGCGGATACCTACAATGAGCAGTTCTTC.

V is TRBV6-8 and J is TRBJ2-7, with D perhaps TRBD2 (6 bases). The V and J ends lost 2 bases and 2 bases respectively, with 13 bases between them. The germline gives CDR1 MNHGY, CDR2 SAAAGT. The length of the CDR3 is 15 residues. The chain's CDR3 is CASSYPGTATYEQYF. Here the CDR3 DNA reads TGTGCCAGCAGTTACCCCGGGACTGCAACCTACGAGCAGTACTTC.

In its sample, this clone was seen once. The gene calls are TRBV29-1 and TRBJ1-3, with 8 bases matching TRBD1. CDR1 and CDR2 from the germline V gene are SQVTM and ANQGSEA. The V segment lost 6 bases and the J segment 7 bases; nucleotides outside the gene matches: 11. The CDR3 has 14 residues. The chain's CDR3 is CSVVTGERINTIYF. CDR3 sequence (DNA): TGCAGCGTCGTGACAGGGGAGCGGATTAACACCATATATTTT. The full variable domain, completed using reference TRBV29-1 and TRBJ1-3, is SAVISQKPSRDICQRGTSLTIQCQVDSQVTMMFWYRQQPGQSLTLIATANQGSEATYESGFVIDKFPISRPNLTFSTLTVSNMSPEDSSIYLCSVVTGERINTIYFGEGSWLTVV.

This chain connects TRBV5-1 to TRBJ1-2; 9 bases are a match to TRBD1. The CDR3 has 15 amino acids. CDR1 is SGHRS and CDR2 is YFSETQ in the germline V gene. V gave up 0 bases and J gave up 3 bases; unmatched junction bases: 3. CDR3 DNA: TGCGCCAGCAGCTTGGAGGGACAGGGTGACTATGGCTACACCTTC. Residues: CASSLEGQGDYGYTF.

This chain joins TRBV4-1 and TRBJ1-3; D remains unclear. The V gene lost 2 bases and the J gene lost 4 bases, with 12 bases spanning the gap. Germline values: CDR1 MGHRA, CDR2 YSYEKL. The CDR3 contains 15 residues. The chain's CDR3 is CASSQTSAAGNTIYF. DNA of the CDR3: TGCGCCAGCAGCCAAACTTCGGCAGCCGGAAACACCATATATTTT.

The V and J genes are TRBV30 and TRBJ1-1; D ambiguous. V gave up 2 bases and J gave up 2 bases, with 9 bases separating them. Germline CDR1 GTSNPN, CDR2 SVGIG (reference sequence). This CDR3 comprises 13 residues. In DNA, the CDR3 is TGTGCCTGGAGTAGTGCCAGCAACACTGAAGCTTTCTTT. The encoded protein is CAWSSASNTEAFF.

This chain joins TRBV11-3 and TRBJ1-1; 8 bases map to TRBD1. The CDR3 runs 14 residues. V dropped 3 bases and J dropped 1; count of bases not matched to a gene: 1. Looked up from germline, CDR1 is SGHNT and CDR2 is YENEEA. The CDR3 loop reads CASSFGTGNTEAFF. CDR3 sequence (DNA): TGTGCCAGCAGCTTCGGGACAGGGAACACTGAAGCTTTCTTT.

The gene calls are TRBV15 and TRBJ2-7; 13 bases are a match to TRBD2. Trimming cost V 5 bases and J 9 bases; bases outside gene matches: 7. This CDR3 is 14 amino acids long. From germline, CDR1 is LNHNV and CDR2 YYDKDF (reference sequence). CDR3 protein: CATSGRLAGGRQYF. The CDR3 region has the DNA TGTGCCACCAGCGGGAGACTAGCGGGGGGAAGGCAGTACTTC.

This rearrangement joins TRBV11-3 to TRBJ2-3; 16 nucleotides match TRBD2. The V gene end was trimmed by 4 bases and the J gene end by 8 bases; junction bases not matched to a gene: 15. This CDR3 is 19 amino acids long. Germline loops: CDR1 SGHNT, CDR2 YENEEA. CDR3 bases: TGTGCCAGCAGCTCCCCCGGGACTAGCGGGGGGGCGTTGGCAGGTACGCAGTATTTT. Its translation is CASSSPGTSGGALAGTQYF.

The table lists this clone with a few counts. The chain uses TRBV6-8 and TRBJ1-4, with 8 positions matching TRBD1. Germline CDR1 is MNHGY and CDR2 is SAAAGT. J gave up 7 bases and V 7 bases, and 5 bases lay outside the gene matches. This CDR3 has 13 amino acids. The CDR3 spells CASISGQGEKLFF. The CDR3 coding sequence is TGTGCCAGCATCTCTGGACAGGGTGAAAAACTGTTTTTT.

The V call is TRBV10-2, the J call TRBJ1-3, with a possible D match to TRBD1 (5 bases). The V gene lost 8 bases and the J gene lost 0 bases, with 11 bases spanning the gap. CDR3 length equals 14 residues. In germline, CDR1 is WSHSY, CDR2 SAAADI. The CDR3 loop reads CASGGGNSGNTIYF. Here the CDR3 DNA reads TGCGCCAGCGGTGGGGGGAACTCTGGAAACACCATATATTTT.

This rearrangement joins TRBV11-3 to TRBJ2-7; D might be TRBD1 or TRBD2, each matching 7 bases. The ends were cut back, 3 bases at V and 3 bases at J, with 15 bases in the middle. The CDR3 loop spans 15 amino acids. The germline gives CDR1 SGHNT, CDR2 YENEEA. In DNA form, the CDR3 reads TGTGCCAGCAGCTTGCAGGGGGGGCCTTACTACGAGCAGTACTTC. This sequence encodes CASSLQGGPYYEQYF. Full variable domain (missing parts from reference TRBV11-3 and TRBJ2-7): EAGVVQSPRYKIIEKKQPVAFWCNPISGHNTLYWYLQNLGQGPELLIRYENEEAVDDSQLPKDRFSAERLKGVDSTLKIQPAELGDSAVYLCASSLQGGPYYEQYFGPGTRLTVT.

A few counts support this clone. The CDR3 DNA reads TGTGCCAGTAGTATCGTACAGGTACAACAGCCCCAGCATTTT. Encoded protein: CASSIVQVQQPQHF. The chain combines TRBV19 with TRBJ1-5; D is perhaps TRBD1 (5 bases). This CDR3 has 14 residues. Deletions cut 3 bases from V and 7 bases from J, with 13 bases between. CDR1 and CDR2 from the germline V gene are LNHDA and SQIVND (reference sequence).